This T cell receptor beta chain was retrieved from a study of T cells in Graves' hyperthyroidism and ophthalmopathy. Overall study results and limits: Most expanded thyroid clonotypes above 0.001 also appeared in blood.

V was clipped by 6 bases and J by 7 bases; unmatched bases: 5. CDR1 is ENHRY, CDR2 SYGVKD, per germline. The CDR3 covers 13 residues. Points on this clonotype: Its antigen is unidentified.

It was RNA transcripts that yielded the amplified TCR beta CDR3 regions. First-round RT-PCR of the TCR CDR3 relied on the HTBI primer set. TCRdb recomputed calls from the multiplex PCR reads with MiXCR, one row per CDR3 protein. This sample has a few hundred thousand distinct CDR3 sequences, with around 50% found just once. J is TRBJ2-1 and V is TRBV10-3, with 8 positions matching TRBD2. The material sequenced was peripheral blood or thyroid tissue (not recorded which). The TCR comes from an adult woman with Graves' disease, either hyperthyroidism or ophthalmopathy (not recorded which). CDR3 protein: CAISPGGRNEQFF. The CDR3 region has the DNA TGTGCCATCAGCCCGGGAGGGAGGAATGAGCAGTTCTTC.